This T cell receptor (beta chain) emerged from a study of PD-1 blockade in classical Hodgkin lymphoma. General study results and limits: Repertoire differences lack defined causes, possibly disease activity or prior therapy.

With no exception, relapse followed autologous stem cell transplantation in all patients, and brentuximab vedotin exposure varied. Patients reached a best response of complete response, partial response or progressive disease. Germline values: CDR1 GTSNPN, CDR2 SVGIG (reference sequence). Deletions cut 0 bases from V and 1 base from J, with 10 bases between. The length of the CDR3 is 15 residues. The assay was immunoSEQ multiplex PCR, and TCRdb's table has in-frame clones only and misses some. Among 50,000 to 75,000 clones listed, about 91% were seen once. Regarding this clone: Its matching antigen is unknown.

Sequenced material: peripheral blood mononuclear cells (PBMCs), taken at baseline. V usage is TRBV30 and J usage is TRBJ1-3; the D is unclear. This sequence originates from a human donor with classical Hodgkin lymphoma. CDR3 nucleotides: TGTGCCTGGAGTGTACCGTGGGGATCTGGAAACACCATATATTTT. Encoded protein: CAWSVPWGSGNTIYF. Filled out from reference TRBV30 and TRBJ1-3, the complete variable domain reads SQTIHQWPATLVQPVGSPLSLECTVEGTSNPNLYWYRQAAGRGLQLLFYSVGIGQISSEVPQNLSASRPQDRQFILSSKKLLLSDSGFYLCAWSVPWGSGNTIYFGEGSWLTVV.